This T cell receptor (beta chain) was sequenced during a study of stem cell transplantation in POMP-related autoinflammatory disease. Study information: Before transplant: CD4+ naive skewing, low CD8+ proportions, reduced cytokine secretion. DNA chimerism showed 100% graft donor engraftment of neutrophils and platelets through one year. Regarding the study as a whole: In PRAID patients, the number of distinct TRB V-J gene pairings was restricted.

PRAID featured prominent immunodeficiency. V was trimmed by 4 bases and J by 8 bases, leaving 8 bases between them. Germline V lookup: CDR1 KGHDR, CDR2 SFDVKD. The CDR3 loop spans 12 amino acids. Comments on this clone: Its specificity is unknown.

Clones were read by immunoSEQ multiplex PCR, and TCRdb kept only the in-frame ones, dropping some. The repertoire consists of approximately 65,000 clones, with approximately 90% occurring once and the leading ten covering 0.6% to 0.8%. The sequences come from CD4+ T cells from PBMCs, collected after stem cell transplantation. The clonotype was recovered from a human patient with POMP-related autoinflammation and immune dysregulation (PRAID). Some T cells may be provided by the graft donor. This chain links TRBV24-1 with TRBJ2-1; perhaps TRBD1 as D (6 bases). The CDR3 nucleotides are TGTGCCACCAGTGAAAGGGGGTATGAGCAGTTCTTC. Its protein product is CATSERGYEQFF.